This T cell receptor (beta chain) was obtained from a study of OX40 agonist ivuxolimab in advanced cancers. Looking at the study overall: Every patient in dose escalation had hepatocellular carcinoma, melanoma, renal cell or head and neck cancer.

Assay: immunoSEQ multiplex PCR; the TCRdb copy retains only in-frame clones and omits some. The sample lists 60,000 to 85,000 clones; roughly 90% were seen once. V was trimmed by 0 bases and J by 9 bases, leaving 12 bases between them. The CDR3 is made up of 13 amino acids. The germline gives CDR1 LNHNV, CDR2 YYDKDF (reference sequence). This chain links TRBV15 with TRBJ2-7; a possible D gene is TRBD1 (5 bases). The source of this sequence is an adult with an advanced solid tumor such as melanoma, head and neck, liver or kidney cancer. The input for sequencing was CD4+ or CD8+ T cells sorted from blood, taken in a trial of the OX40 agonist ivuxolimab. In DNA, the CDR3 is TGTGCCACCAGCAGAGACCCGGCGCAGGGGCAGTACTTC. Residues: CATSRDPAQGQYF.